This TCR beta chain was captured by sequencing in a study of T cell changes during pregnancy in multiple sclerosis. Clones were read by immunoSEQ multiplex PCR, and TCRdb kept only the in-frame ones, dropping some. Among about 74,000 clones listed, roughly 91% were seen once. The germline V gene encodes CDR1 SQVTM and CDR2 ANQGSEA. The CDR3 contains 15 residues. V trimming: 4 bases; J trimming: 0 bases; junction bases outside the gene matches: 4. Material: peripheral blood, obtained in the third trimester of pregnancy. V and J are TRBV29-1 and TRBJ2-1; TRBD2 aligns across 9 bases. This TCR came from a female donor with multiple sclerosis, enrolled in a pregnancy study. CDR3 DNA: TGCAGCGTTGGAGGCGGGGGGGCCTCCTACAATGAGCAGTTCTTC. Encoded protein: CSVGGGGASYNEQFF.